This passage covers 2 T cell receptor beta chains from one sample sequenced in a study of shared clonotypes between healthy human individuals. Profiling relied on immunoSEQ multiplex PCR, and the TCRdb table lists in-frame clones only, not all of them. Of approximately 1.5 million clones detected, approximately 98% appear once; the ten largest clones hold roughly 0.42%. Sequenced input: naive CD4+ T cells sorted from blood. Subset denoted: CD45RA+ positively selected. Source of these receptors: a man aged 25-45 years in good health.

The chain uses TRBV29-1 and TRBJ2-7, with D hard to call. This CDR3 has 9 residues. V lost 4 bases to trimming and J lost 4 bases, with 2 bases between them. Germline CDR1 is SQVTM and CDR2 is ANQGSEA. The CDR3 DNA reads as TGCAGCGTTGGTTACGAGCAGTACTTC. Amino acids: CSVGYEQYF.

The V call is TRBV11-2, the J call TRBJ2-7; 9 nucleotides line up with TRBD1. The CDR3 contains 15 residues. V lost 5 bases and J lost 3; bases outside the gene matches: 8. Germline CDR1 is SGHAT and CDR2 is FQNNGV. DNA of the CDR3: TGTGCCAGCAGCCCTAGGACAGGGGCAATCTACGAGCAGTACTTC. Translation: CASSPRTGAIYEQYF.